This TCR beta chain was sequenced in a study of cytomegalovirus exposure and HLA in healthy donors. Looking at the study overall: Unique TCRs numbering around 80 million, obtained from HLA-typed donors, made up an early data release. Study results and caveats: Presence/absence analyses assumed roughly uniform sequencing depth across donors, which may not hold.

V shed 4 bases and J shed 4 bases, with 11 bases lying between them. Germline V CDR1 and CDR2: SGHNT, YYREEE (reference sequence). The CDR3 covers 13 residues. Points on this clone: Its specificity is unknown.

This PCR relied on a set of 60 Vbeta primers and 13 Jbeta primers. In the original processing: In a later analysis, of about 80 million unique beta chains, 9 million to 11 million appeared in at least two donors. Sequencing was performed with immunoSEQ multiplex PCR; in TCRdb, only in-frame clones are kept and a portion is missing. The V and J calls and clone size were taken over from that table, and D and trimming were inferred from the DNA. Seen here are about 130,000 clones, about four fifths observed once, and the top ten hold around 3.6%. The sample consisted of PBMCs. The source of this sequence is a woman aged 40 to 50 in good health and CMV-seronegative. The genes are TRBV5-4 and TRBJ1-1; D gene uncertain. The CDR3 loop is CASSPLGGTEAFF. The CDR3 DNA follows: TGTGCCAGCAGCCCGCTAGGAGGCACTGAAGCTTTCTTT.